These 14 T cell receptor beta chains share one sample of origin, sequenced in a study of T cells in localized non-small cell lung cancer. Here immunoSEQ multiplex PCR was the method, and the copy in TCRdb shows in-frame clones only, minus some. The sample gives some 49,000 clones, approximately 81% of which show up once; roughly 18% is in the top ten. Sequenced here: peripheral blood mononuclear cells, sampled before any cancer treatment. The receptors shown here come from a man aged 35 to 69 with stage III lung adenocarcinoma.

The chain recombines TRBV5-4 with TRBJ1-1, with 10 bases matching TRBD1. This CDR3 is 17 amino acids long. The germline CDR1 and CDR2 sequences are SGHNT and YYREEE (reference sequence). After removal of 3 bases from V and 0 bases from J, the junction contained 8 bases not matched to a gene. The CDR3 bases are TGTGCCAGCAGCTCCCTGGGACAGGGGAGAATGAACACTGAAGCTTTCTTT. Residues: CASSSLGQGRMNTEAFF.

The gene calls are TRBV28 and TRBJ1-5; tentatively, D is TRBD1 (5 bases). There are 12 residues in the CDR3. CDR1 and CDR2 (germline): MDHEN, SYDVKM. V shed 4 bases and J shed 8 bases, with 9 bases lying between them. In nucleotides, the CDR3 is TGTGCCAGCAGTTATGGGGCTAAGCCCCAGCATTTT. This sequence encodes CASSYGAKPQHF.

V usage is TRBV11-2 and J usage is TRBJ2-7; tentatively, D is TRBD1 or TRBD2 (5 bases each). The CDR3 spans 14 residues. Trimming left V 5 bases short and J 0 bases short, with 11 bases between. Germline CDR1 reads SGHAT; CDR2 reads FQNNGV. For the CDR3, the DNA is TGTGCCAGCAGCCGGGGACGTCGCTCCTACGAGCAGTACTTC. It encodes CASSRGRRSYEQYF.

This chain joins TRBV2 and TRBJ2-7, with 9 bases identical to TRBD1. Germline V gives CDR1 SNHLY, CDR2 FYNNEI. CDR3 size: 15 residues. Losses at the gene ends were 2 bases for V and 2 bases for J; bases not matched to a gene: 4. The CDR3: CASSETGTGPYEQYF. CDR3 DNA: TGTGCCAGCAGTGAAACGGGGACAGGGCCCTACGAGCAGTACTTC.

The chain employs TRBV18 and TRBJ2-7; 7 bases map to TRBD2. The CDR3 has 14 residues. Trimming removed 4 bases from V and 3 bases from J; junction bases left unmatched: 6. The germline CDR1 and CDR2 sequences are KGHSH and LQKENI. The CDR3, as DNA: TGTGCCAGCTCACAATACAGCGGGGACTACGAGCAGTACTTC. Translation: CASSQYSGDYEQYF.

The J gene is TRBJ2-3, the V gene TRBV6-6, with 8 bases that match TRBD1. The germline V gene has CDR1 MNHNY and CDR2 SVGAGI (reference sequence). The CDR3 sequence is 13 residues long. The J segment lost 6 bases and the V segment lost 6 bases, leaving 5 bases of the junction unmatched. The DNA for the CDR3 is TGTGCCAGCAGCCGTGGACAGGGTGATACGCAGTATTTT. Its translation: CASSRGQGDTQYF.

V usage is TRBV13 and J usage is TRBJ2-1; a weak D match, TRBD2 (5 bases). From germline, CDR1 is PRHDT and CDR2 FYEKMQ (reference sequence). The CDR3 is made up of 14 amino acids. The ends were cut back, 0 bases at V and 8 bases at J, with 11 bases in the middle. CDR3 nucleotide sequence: TGTGCCAGCAGCTTAGGCCTCGCGGGCTATGAGCAGTTCTTC. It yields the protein CASSLGLAGYEQFF.

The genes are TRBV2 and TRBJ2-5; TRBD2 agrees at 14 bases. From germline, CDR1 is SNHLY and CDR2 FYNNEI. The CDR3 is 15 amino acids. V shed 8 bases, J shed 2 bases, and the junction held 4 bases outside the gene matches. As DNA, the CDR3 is TGTGCCAGCGGCCGACTAGCGGGGGGGCAAGAGACCCAGTACTTC. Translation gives CASGRLAGGQETQYF.

The CDR3 DNA sequence: TGTGCCATCAGTGAGTCGGAGGTACAGGGAGTATCCTACGGCTACACCTTC. Residues: CAISESEVQGVSYGYTF. This chain uses TRBV10-3 with TRBJ1-2; tentatively, D is TRBD1 (6 bases). The germline V and J ends were trimmed by 0 bases and 8 bases, with 22 bases remaining between them. From germline, CDR1 is ENHRY and CDR2 SYGVKD. The CDR3 is 17 amino acids.

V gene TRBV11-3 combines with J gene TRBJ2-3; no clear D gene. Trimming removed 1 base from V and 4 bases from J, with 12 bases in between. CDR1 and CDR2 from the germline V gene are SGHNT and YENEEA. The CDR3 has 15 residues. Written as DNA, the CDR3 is TGTGCCAGCAGCTTAGGACTTTCGTACTCAGATACGCAGTATTTT. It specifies CASSLGLSYSDTQYF.

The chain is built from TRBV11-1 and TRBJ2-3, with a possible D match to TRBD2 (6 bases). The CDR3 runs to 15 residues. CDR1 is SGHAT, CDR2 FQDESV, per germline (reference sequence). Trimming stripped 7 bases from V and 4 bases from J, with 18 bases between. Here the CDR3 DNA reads TGTGCCAGCACAAAGGGAGCGGGCGCCGCAGATACGCAGTATTTT. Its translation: CASTKGAGAADTQYF.

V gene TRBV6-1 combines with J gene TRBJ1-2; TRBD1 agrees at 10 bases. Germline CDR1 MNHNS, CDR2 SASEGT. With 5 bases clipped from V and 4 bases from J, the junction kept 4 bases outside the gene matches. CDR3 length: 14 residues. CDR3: CASSRDRGAYGYTF. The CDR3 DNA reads TGTGCCAGCAGTCGGGACAGGGGCGCCTATGGCTACACCTTC.

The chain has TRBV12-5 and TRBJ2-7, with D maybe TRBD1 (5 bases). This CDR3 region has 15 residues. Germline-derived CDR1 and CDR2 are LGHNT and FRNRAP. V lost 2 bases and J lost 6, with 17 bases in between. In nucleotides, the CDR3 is TGTGCTAGTGGTTTGCTGACAGACCACCGGAGCGAGCAGTACTTC. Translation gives CASGLLTDHRSEQYF.

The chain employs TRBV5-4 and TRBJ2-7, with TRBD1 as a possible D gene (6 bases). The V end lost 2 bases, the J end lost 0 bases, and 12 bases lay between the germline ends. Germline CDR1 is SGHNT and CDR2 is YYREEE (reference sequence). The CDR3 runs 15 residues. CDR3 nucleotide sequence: TGTGCCAGCAGCTTCTCCAGGGGCAGCTCCTACGAGCAGTACTTC. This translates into CASSFSRGSSYEQYF.